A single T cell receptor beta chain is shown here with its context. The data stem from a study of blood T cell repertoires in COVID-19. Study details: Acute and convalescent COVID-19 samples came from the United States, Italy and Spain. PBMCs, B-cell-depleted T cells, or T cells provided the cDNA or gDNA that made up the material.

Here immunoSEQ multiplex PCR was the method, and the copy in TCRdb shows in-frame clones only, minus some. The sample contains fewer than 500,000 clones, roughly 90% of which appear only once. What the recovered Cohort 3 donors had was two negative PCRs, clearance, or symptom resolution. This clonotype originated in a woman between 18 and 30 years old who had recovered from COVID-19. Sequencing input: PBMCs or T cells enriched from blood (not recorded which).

The CDR3 protein is CAWSSDRLSNQPQHF. In DNA form, the CDR3 reads TGTGCCTGGAGTTCCGACAGGTTGAGCAATCAGCCCCAGCATTTT. The V gene is TRBV30, the J gene TRBJ1-5; possible D gene TRBD1, 6 bases. There are 15 residues in the CDR3. Deletions cut 2 bases from V and 1 base from J, with 12 bases between. The germline CDR1 and CDR2 sequences are GTSNPN and SVGIG (reference sequence).